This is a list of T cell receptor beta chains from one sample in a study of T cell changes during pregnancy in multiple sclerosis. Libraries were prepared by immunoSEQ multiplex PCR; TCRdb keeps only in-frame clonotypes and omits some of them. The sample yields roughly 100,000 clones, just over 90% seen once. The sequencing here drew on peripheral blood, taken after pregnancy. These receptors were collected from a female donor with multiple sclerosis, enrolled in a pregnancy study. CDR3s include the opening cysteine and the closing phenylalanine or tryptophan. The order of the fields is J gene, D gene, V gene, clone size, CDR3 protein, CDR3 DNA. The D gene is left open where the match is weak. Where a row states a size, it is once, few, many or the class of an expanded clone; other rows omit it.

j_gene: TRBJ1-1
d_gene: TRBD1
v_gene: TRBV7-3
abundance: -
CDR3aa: CASSQRQGGEAFF
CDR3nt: TGTGCCAGCAGCCAGAGACAGGGCGGTGAAGCTTTCTTT

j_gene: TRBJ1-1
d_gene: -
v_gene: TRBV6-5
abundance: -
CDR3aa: CASSYSRAYTEAFF
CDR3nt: TGTGCCAGCAGTTACTCGAGGGCCTACACTGAAGCTTTCTTT

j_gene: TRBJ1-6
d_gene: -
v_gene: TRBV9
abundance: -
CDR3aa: CASSVDESSYNSPLHF
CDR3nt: TGTGCCAGCAGCGTAGATGAGAGCTCCTATAATTCACCCCTCCACTTT

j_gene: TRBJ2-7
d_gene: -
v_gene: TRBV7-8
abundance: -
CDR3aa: CASSSRDFHF
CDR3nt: TGTGCCAGCAGCTCCCGGGACTTCCACTTC

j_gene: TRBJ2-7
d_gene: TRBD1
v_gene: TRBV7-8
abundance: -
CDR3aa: CASSLDPTGGGYEQYF
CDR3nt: TGTGCCAGCAGCTTAGACCCGACAGGGGGCGGTTACGAGCAGTACTTC

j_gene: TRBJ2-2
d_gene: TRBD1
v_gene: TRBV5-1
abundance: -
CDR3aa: CASSSRTGSDGELFF
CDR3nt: TGCGCCAGCAGCTCCCGGACAGGGTCGGACGGGGAGCTGTTTTTT

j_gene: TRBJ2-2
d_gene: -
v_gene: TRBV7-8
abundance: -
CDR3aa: CASSLTPGADTGELFF
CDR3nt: TGTGCCAGCAGCTTAACCCCAGGGGCGGACACCGGGGAGCTGTTTTTT

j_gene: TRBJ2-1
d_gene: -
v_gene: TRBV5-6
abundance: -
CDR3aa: CASSFGDNNEQFF
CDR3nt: TGTGCCAGCAGCTTCGGGGACAACAATGAGCAGTTCTTC

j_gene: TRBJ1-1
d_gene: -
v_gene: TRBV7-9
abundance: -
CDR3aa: CASSPFSGNTEAFF
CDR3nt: TGTGCCAGCAGCCCTTTCTCCGGGAACACTGAAGCTTTCTTT

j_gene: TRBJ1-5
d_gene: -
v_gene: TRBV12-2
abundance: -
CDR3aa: CASRLVRTGQSNQPQHF
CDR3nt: TGTGCAAGTCGCTTAGTGAGGACAGGGCAGAGCAATCAGCCCCAGCATTTT

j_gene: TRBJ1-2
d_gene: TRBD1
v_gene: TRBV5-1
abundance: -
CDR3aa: CASSLNPGQGAGVYGYTF
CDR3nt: TGCGCCAGCAGCTTGAACCCGGGACAGGGGGCCGGCGTCTATGGCTACACCTTC

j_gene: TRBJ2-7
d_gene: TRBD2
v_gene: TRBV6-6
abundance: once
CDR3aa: CASSIAGGNYEQYF
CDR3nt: TGTGCCAGCTCTATAGCGGGGGGGAACTACGAGCAGTACTTC

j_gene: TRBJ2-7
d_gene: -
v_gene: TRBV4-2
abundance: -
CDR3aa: CASSQGGTGSHEQYF
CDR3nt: TGTGCCAGCAGCCAAGGGGGCACAGGGTCCCACGAGCAGTACTTC

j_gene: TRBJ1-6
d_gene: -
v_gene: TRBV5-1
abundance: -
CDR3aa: CASSLGLGQGHSPLHF
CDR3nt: TGCGCCAGCAGCTTGGGCTTAGGTCAGGGGCATTCACCCCTCCACTTT

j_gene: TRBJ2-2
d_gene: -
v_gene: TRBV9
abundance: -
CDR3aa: CASSTSHGNTGELFF
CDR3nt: TGTGCCAGCAGCACTTCCCACGGTAACACCGGGGAGCTGTTTTTT

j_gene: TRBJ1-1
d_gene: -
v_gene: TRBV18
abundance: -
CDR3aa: CASSPQTVPPEAFF
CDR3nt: TGTGCCAGCTCACCACAAACAGTCCCGCCTGAAGCTTTCTTT

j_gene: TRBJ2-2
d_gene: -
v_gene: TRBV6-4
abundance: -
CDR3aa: CASSDREAGELFF
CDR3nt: TGTGCCAGCAGTGACAGGGAGGCCGGGGAGCTGTTTTTT

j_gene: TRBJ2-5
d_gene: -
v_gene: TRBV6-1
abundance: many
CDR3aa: CASSEESGGQATQYF
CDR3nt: TGTGCCAGCAGTGAAGAGTCGGGGGGACAAGCGACCCAGTACTTC

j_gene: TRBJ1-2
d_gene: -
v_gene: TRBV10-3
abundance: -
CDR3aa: CATRRGTVRDGYTF
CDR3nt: TGTGCCACAAGACGGGGAACGGTGCGCGATGGCTACACCTTC

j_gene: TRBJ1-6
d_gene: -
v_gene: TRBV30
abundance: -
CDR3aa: CAWSVLAGKWVRSPLHF
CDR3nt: TGTGCCTGGAGTGTACTGGCAGGGAAATGGGTTCGGTCACCCCTCCACTTT

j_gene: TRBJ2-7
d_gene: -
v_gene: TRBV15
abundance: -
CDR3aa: CATSRAFGGGPYEQYF
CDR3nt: TGTGCCACCAGCAGGGCCTTTGGAGGAGGACCCTACGAGCAGTACTTC

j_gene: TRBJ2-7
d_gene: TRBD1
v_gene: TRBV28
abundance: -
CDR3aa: CASSLTGTGSSYEQYF
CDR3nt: TGTGCCAGCAGTTTAACCGGGACAGGGAGCTCCTACGAGCAGTACTTC

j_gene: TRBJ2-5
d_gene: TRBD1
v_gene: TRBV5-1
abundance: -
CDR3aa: CASSSLGTGGETQYF
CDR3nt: TGCGCCAGCAGCTCCCTAGGGACAGGGGGAGAGACCCAGTACTTC

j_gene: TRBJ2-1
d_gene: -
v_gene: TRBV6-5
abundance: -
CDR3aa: CASHQGSSYNEQFF
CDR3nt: TGTGCCAGCCACCAGGGGAGCTCCTACAATGAGCAGTTCTTC

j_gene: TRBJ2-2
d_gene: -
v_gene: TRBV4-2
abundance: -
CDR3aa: CASSQDGGARTGELFF
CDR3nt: TGTGCCAGCAGCCAAGATGGAGGGGCCCGCACCGGGGAGCTGTTTTTT

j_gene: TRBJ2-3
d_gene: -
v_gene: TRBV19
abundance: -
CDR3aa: CASTLWGAASDTQYF
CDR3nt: TGTGCCAGTACCTTGTGGGGAGCGGCGTCAGATACGCAGTATTTT

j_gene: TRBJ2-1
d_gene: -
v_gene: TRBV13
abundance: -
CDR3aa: CASSATGTYNEQFF
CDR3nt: TGTGCCAGCAGCGCGACGGGAACCTACAATGAGCAGTTCTTC

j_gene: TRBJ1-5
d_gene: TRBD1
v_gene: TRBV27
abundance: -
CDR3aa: CASSFSQGASQPQHF
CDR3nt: TGTGCCAGCAGTTTCTCACAGGGGGCGAGTCAGCCCCAGCATTTT

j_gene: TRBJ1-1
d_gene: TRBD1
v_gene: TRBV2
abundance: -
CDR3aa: CARQPGGSGTEAFF
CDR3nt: TGTGCCCGACAGCCAGGGGGTTCGGGCACTGAAGCTTTCTTT

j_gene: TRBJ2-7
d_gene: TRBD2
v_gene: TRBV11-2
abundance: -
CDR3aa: CASSRPGGEQYF
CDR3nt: TGTGCCAGCAGCCGCCCGGGGGGCGAGCAGTACTTC